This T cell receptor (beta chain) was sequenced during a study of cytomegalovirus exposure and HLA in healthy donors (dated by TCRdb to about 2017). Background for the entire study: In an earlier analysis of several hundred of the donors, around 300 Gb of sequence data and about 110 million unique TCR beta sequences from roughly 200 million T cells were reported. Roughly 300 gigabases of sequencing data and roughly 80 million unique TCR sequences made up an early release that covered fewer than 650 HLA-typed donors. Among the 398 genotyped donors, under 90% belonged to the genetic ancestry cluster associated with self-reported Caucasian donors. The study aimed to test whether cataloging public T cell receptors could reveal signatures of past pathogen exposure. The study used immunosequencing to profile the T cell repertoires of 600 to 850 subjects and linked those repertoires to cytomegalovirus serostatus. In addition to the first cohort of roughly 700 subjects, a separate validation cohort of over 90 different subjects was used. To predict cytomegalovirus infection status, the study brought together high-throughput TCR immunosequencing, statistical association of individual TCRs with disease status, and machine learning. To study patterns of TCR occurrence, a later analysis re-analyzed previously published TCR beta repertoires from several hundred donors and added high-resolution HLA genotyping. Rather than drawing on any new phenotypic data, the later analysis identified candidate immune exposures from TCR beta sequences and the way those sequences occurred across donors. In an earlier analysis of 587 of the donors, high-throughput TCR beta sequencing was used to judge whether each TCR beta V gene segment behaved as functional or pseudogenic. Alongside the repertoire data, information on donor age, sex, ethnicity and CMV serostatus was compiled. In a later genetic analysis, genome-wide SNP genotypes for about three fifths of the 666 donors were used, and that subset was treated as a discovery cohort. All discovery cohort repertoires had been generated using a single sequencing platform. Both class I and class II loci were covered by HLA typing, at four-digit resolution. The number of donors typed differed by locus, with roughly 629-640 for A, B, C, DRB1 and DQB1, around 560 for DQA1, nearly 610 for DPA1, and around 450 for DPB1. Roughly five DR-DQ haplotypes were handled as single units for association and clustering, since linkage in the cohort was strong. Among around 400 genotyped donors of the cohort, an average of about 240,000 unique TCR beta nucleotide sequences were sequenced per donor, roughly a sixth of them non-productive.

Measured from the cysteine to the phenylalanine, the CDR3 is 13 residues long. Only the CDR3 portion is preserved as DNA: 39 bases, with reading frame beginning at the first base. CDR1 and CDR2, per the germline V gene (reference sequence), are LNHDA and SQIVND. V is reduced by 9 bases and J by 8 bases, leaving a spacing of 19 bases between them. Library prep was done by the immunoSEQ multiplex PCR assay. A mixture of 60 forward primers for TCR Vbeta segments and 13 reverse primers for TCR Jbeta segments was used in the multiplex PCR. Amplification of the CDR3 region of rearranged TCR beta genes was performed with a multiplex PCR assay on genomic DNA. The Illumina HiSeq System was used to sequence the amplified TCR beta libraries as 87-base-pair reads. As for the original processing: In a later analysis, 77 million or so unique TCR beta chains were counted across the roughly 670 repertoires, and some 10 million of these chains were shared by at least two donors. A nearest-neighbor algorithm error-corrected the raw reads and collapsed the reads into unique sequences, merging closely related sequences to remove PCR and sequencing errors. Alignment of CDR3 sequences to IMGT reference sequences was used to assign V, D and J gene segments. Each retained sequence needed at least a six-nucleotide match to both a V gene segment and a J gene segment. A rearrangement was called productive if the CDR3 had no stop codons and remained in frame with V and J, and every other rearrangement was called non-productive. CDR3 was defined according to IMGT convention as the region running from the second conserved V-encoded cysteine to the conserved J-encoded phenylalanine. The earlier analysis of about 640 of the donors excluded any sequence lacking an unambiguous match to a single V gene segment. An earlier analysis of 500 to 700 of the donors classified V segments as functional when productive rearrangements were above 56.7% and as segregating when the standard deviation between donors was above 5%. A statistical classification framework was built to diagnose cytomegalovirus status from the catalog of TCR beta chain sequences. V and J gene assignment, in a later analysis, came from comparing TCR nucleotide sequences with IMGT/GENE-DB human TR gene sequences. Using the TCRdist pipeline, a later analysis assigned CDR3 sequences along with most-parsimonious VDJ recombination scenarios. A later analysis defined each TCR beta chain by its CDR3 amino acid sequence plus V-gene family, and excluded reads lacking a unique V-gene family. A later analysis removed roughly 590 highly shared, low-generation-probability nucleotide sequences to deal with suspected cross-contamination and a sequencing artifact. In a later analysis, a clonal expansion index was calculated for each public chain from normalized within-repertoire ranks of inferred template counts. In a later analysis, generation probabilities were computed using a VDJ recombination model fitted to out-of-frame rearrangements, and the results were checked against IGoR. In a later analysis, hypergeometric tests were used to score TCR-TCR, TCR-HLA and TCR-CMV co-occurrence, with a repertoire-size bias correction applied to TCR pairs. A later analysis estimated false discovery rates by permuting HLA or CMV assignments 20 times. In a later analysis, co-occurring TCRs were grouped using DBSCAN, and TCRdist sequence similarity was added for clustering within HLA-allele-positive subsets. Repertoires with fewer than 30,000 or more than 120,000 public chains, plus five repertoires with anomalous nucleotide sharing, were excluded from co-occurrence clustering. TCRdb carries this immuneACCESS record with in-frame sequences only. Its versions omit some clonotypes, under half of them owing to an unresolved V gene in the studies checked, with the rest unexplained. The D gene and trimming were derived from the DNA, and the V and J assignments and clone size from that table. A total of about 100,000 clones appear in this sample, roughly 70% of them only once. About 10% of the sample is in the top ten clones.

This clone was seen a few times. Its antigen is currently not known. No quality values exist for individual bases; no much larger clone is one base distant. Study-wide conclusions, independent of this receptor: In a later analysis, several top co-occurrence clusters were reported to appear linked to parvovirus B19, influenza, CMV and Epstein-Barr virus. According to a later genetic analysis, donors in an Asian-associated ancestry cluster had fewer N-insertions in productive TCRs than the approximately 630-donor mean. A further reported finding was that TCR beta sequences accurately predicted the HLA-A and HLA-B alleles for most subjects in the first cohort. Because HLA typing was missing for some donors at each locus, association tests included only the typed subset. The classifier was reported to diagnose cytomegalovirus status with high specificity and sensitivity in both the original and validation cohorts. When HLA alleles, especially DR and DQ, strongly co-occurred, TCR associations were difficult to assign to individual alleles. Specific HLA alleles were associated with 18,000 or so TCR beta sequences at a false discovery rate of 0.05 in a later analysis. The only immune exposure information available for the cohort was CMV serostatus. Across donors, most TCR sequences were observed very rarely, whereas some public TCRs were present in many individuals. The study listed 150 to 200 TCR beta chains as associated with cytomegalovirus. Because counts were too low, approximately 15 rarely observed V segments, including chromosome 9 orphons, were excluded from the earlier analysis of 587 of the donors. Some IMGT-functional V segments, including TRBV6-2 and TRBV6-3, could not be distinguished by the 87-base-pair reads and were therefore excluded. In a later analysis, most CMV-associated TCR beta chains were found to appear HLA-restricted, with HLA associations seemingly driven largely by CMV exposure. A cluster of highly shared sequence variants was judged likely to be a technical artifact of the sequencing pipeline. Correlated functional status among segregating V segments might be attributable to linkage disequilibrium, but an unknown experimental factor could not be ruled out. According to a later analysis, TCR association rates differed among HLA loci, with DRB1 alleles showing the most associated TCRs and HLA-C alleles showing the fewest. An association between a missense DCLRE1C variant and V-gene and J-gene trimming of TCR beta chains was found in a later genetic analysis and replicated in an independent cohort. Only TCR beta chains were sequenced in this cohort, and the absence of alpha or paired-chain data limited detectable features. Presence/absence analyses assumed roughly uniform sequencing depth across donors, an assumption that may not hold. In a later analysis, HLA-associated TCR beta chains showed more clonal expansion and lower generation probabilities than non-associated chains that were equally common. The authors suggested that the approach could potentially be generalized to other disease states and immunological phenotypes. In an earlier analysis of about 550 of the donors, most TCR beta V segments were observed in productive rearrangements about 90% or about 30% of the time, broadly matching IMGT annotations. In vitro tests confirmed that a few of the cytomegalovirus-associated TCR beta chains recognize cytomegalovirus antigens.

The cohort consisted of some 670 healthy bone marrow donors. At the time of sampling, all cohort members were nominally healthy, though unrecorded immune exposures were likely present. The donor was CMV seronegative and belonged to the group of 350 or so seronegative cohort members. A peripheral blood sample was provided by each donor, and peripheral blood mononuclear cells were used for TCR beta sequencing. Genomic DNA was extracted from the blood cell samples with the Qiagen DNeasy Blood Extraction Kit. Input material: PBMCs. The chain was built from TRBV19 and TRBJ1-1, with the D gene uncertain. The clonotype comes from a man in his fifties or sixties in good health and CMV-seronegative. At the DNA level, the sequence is TGTGCCAGCCCTATTGAGGGCACGGACGAAGCTTTCTTT. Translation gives CASPIEGTDEAFF.